The sequence of this TCR beta chain was determined in a study of CD8 T cells in Susac syndrome. This clonotype has just one count. Germline loops: CDR1 SEHNR, CDR2 FQNEAQ (reference sequence). Trimming cost V 5 bases and J 1 base; bases outside gene matches: 11. The CDR3 is made up of 16 amino acids. When the RNA was reverse transcribed, random hexamers were used with an input of roughly 0.45 to 1 ug. The authors amplified TCR beta CDR3 across 54 Vbeta and 13 Jbeta using immunoSEQ multiplex PCR. TCRdb reanalysed the immunoSEQ multiplex PCR reads using MiXCR and keeps one entry per CDR3 protein. The table lists 70,000 or so distinct CDR3 sequences, about 94% of them singletons. The multiple sclerosis controls were treatment-naive patients with relapsing-remitting disease that was stable or active.

The TCR comes from a human donor with multiple sclerosis. The chain employs TRBV7-9 and TRBJ2-7; TRBD1 matches 7 bases. The sample taken for sequencing was CD8+ T cells from PBMCs. CDR3 sequence reads: CASSHTQGQESYEQYF. CDR3 bases: TGTGCCAGCAGCCACACCCAAGGACAGGAATCCTACGAGCAGTACTTC.